Given below is one T cell receptor beta chain in context. Its target is unknown. The protocol was immunoSEQ multiplex PCR, while the TCRdb copy is restricted to in-frame clones and leaves out a portion. The sample contains over 130,000 clones, 90% to 95% of which appear only once. The data belong to a study of T cell responses to AZD1222 COVID-19 vaccine. For the study at large: Pooling was applied to second doses at about 4 or about 12 weeks. Overall study results and limits: There were mostly white British donors and more females than males, and clonal diversity was possibly underestimated. Breadth and depth of Spike-specific TCRs rose after two AZD1222 doses. Epitopes outside B.1.351 and B.1.1.7 mutated regions reportedly drew nearly half of spike TCRs.

The germline CDR1 and CDR2 sequences are MGHRA and YSYEKL. This CDR3 spans 15 amino acids. V lost 0 bases and J 9 bases, leaving 15 bases between the germline ends. This clonotype was sampled from an adult in good health. The sample consisted of peripheral blood, taken on day 0 of AZD1222 vaccination. The J gene is TRBJ2-1, the V gene TRBV4-1; D gene uncertain. The CDR3 DNA sequence: TGCGCCAGCAGCCAAGATCTTTTAGGAAGTGCTGAGCAGTTCTTC. This gives the protein CASSQDLLGSAEQFF.